This TCR beta chain was captured in a study of blood T cell repertoires in COVID-19 (dated by TCRdb to about 2020). Concerning the study at large: Collaborator samples came from the United States, Italy and Spain and covered acute and convalescent phases of COVID-19. Nearly every sample came with metadata listing a de-identified subject ID, COVID-19 status, age in years and sex. Where HLA class I and class II types were available, the types were taken from metadata supplied by the sample provider, not from assay-based typing. Deeply sampled blood TCRbeta repertoires from subjects exposed to, actively infected with, or recovered from COVID-19 were included in the dataset. The material from the prospective study consisted of cDNA or gDNA derived from T cells, B-cell-depleted T cells, or PBMCs. Samples came from the ongoing ImmuneRACE study (first 160 participants) plus 1,254 subjects from 6 global collaborators. The repertoires were released in a freely available public database intended as a resource for research on the immune response to SARS-CoV-2. General conclusions and limits of the study: Clinical and demographic metadata were provided uncurated, with the amount varying by source and participant.

About this clone: Its cognate antigen has yet to be identified. No qualities accompany the bases; no much larger clone lies one base away.

Collaborating institutions collected whole blood in K2EDTA tubes following their own protocols. For TCRbeta analysis, collaborator samples were shipped as frozen whole blood, as isolated PBMCs, or as DNA extracted from either sample type. V trim: 6 bases; J trim: 4 bases; unmatched bases: 6. The CDR3 runs 14 amino acids, cysteine and phenylalanine included. The CDR3 DNA has 42 bases and is translated from base 1. According to the germline V gene, CDR1 reads MNHEY and CDR2 reads SVGEGT. TCRbeta CDR3 regions were amplified from genomic DNA by means of the immunoSEQ Assay, a bias-controlled multiplex PCR. Turning to the authors' computational methods: The number of nucleated cells in each sample was estimated from the amplification of reference gene primers within the assay. Sequence reads were collapsed and filtered to measure the absolute abundance of every unique TCRbeta CDR3 rearrangement. Productive Simpson clonality was computed per sample as the square root of Simpson's diversity index over productive rearrangements. Entries here come from immuneACCESS through TCRdb and include only in-frame sequences with V and J called. Some clones fail to appear in such tables; in the studies checked, an unresolved V gene covers under half of the shortfall, and the cause of the remainder is unknown. That table furnishes V, J and clone size, whereas the DNA furnished D and trimming. The table for this sample lists fewer than 25,000 clones; about nine tenths of them were counted only once. Jointly, the top ten make up around 2.8% of the sample.

The sample was peripheral blood. This chain is built from TRBV6-2 or TRBV6-3 and TRBJ1-5; 7 junctional bases match TRBD1. This clonotype was obtained from a man between 65 and 85 years old with acute or convalescent COVID-19. The CDR3 has the sequence CASSRLTGNQPQHF. The DNA is as follows: TGTGCCAGCAGCCGATTGACAGGGAATCAGCCCCAGCATTTT.